This T cell receptor beta chain was identified during a study of vaccination effects on CD4 cells after COVID-19. About the study: Both late and early after vaccination, a few convalescent patients were sampled.

A word on this clone: Its target is not known.

Peptide-pool stimulation followed by sequencing identified expanded antigen-specific CD4+ clonotypes in the ViraFEST assay. Isolation of CD4+ T cells took place after approximately 10 days of culture. The infection with SARS-CoV-2 (confirmed by PCR) occurred in this person between March and December 2020. Everyone in the study got two shots of either the BNT162b2 or mRNA-1273 vaccine. Libraries were prepared by immunoSEQ multiplex PCR; TCRdb keeps only in-frame clonotypes and omits some of them. Of 14,000 or so clones detected, around three quarters appear once; the ten largest clones hold around 17%. Findings of the study overall: Infection- and vaccine-induced clones contracted markedly late after vaccination.

This specimen was CD4+ T cells from PBMCs cultured with SARS-CoV-2 spike peptides, taken after COVID-19 vaccination. The receptor's source is a human donor who had a prior SARS-CoV-2 infection.

DNA of the CDR3: TGTGCCAGCAGCTTAGCTTTACTAGCGGGATCCGAGCAGTACTTC. It encodes CASSLALLAGSEQYF. This chain links TRBV13 with TRBJ2-7; 10 positions agree with TRBD2. This CDR3 comprises 15 residues. With V trimmed by 1 base and J by 6 bases, 6 bases remained unmatched. Germline V gives CDR1 PRHDT, CDR2 FYEKMQ (reference sequence). The full variable domain, in which reference TRBV13 and TRBJ2-7 provide the parts outside the CDR3, is AAGVIQSPRHLIKEKRETATLKCYPIPRHDTVYWYQQGPGQDPQFLISFYEKMQSDKGSIPDRFSAQQFSDYHSELNMSSLELGDSALYFCASSLALLAGSEQYFGPGTRLTVT.